This entry is about one T cell receptor beta chain. What it binds is unknown. CD45RA+ naive and CD45RA-negative memory subsets were separated from CD4+ cells. Looked up from germline, CDR1 is SGDLS and CDR2 is YYNGEE. With 4 bases removed from V and 4 bases from J, the gap between germline ends came to 14 bases. The CDR3 extends over 14 amino acids. The data originate from a study of shared clonotypes between healthy human individuals. Study findings and constraints: A limitation of the genetic and exposure-history diversity represented arose from few donors. A reduction in generation probabilities was seen for non-shared clonotypes relative to those shared by all four donors. In several donors, about 5% of naive CD4 clonotypes appeared in common.

Assay: immunoSEQ multiplex PCR; the TCRdb copy retains only in-frame clones and omits some. This table holds under 300,000 clones, over 60% found once. This chain links TRBV9 with TRBJ1-1, with D perhaps TRBD1 (5 bases). Sequenced material: memory CD4+ T cells sorted from blood. As for subset: CD45RA-negative fraction. This clonotype was obtained from a man aged 25 to 40 in good health. For the CDR3, the DNA is TGTGCCAGCAGCTTGAGACAGCATAGCACTGAAGCTTTCTTT. Amino acids: CASSLRQHSTEAFF.